Shown below are 27 T cell receptor beta chains from a single sample sequenced in a study of blood T cell repertoires in COVID-19. Measured with immunoSEQ multiplex PCR; TCRdb has only the in-frame clones, and not every one. The sample contains roughly 430,000 clones, roughly 87% of which appear only once. Sequencing input: PBMCs or T cells enriched from blood (not recorded which). These receptors all come from a woman aged 40 to 49 with acute COVID-19.

This chain uses TRBV14 with TRBJ1-4; perhaps TRBD1 as D (6 bases). The ends were cut back, 2 bases at V and 0 bases at J, with 10 bases in the middle. Per the germline V gene, CDR1 is SGHDN and CDR2 is FVKESK. This CDR3 contains 16 residues. In DNA, the CDR3 is TGTGCCAGCAGCCAACCTACAGGGTCAACTAATGAAAAACTGTTTTTT. Its translation: CASSQPTGSTNEKLFF.

Here the CDR3 DNA reads TGCAGCGTAAAGCACAGGGGGGAGACAGATACGCAGTATTTT. It encodes CSVKHRGETDTQYF. The chain links TRBV29-1 to TRBJ2-3; 8 positions agree with TRBD1. Germline CDR1 and CDR2: SQVTM and ANQGSEA. After removal of 6 bases from V and 3 bases from J, the junction contained 8 bases not matched to a gene. This CDR3 comprises 14 residues.

V usage is TRBV6-5 and J usage is TRBJ1-5, with TRBD1 as a possible D gene (5 bases). Trimming stripped 6 bases from V and 3 bases from J, with 9 bases between. The CDR3 runs to 13 residues. CDR1 is MNHEY and CDR2 is SVGAGI in the germline V gene. The CDR3 loop is CASSRDSNQPQHF. In DNA form, the CDR3 reads TGTGCCAGCAGCAGGGATTCCAATCAGCCCCAGCATTTT.

Concerning this clone itself: In the same sample, other DNA sequences code for this CDR3. The chain joins TRBV9 to TRBJ1-5, with a tentative D call TRBD1 (5 bases). The V and J ends lost 3 bases and 4 bases respectively, with 11 bases between them. Germline-derived CDR1 and CDR2 are SGDLS and YYNGEE. This CDR3 region has 14 residues. CDR3 in DNA: TGTGCCAGCAGCGCCGGCGGGGGTAATCAGCCCCAGCATTTT. Translation: CASSAGGGNQPQHF.

V and J are TRBV3-1 (or the pseudogene TRBV3-2) and TRBJ2-3, with TRBD1 identical over 9 bases. Trimming took 0 bases from V and 6 from J; bases not matched to a gene: 4. Germline values: CDR1 LGHDT, CDR2 YNNKEL (reference sequence). The CDR3 length is 15 residues. In DNA, the CDR3 is TGTGCCAGCAGCCAAGAGGGACAGGGACCTGATACGCAGTATTTT. This gives the protein CASSQEGQGPDTQYF.

The chain is built from TRBV9 and TRBJ1-3; 7 positions match TRBD1. Trimming removed 4 bases from V and 2 bases from J; junction bases left unmatched: 6. CDR1 and CDR2 (germline): SGDLS, YYNGEE. This CDR3 comprises 15 residues. CDR3 sequence (DNA): TGTGCCAGCAGCCCCCAGGGGGGAACTGGAAACACCATATATTTT. This sequence encodes CASSPQGGTGNTIYF.

This clone was seen just once. The DNA of the CDR3 is TGTGCCAGCAAGGGGACAGTTATGAACACTGAAGCTTTCTTT. Residues: CASKGTVMNTEAFF. The genes are TRBV2 and TRBJ1-1; 7 nucleotides match TRBD1. CDR3 length equals 14 residues. Germline V gene lookup returns CDR1 SNHLY and CDR2 FYNNEI. Trimming removed 7 bases from V and 0 bases from J; junction bases left unmatched: 5.

CDR3 sequence: CASSEWGRGDRNYGYTF. CDR3 DNA sequence: TGTGCCAGCAGTGAATGGGGGAGGGGAGACCGAAACTATGGCTACACCTTC. V is TRBV25-1 and J is TRBJ1-2; TRBD1 is a possible D gene (5 bases). The CDR3 is 17 amino acids. The ends were cut back, 1 base at V and 2 bases at J, with 17 bases in the middle. Looked up from germline, CDR1 is MGHDK and CDR2 is SYGVNS.

This clone was seen more than once but under ten times. V and J are TRBV30 and TRBJ1-5, with TRBD1 as a possible D gene (6 bases). This CDR3 has 12 amino acids. Per the germline V gene, CDR1 is GTSNPN and CDR2 is SVGIG (reference sequence). V lost 1 base to trimming and J lost 7 bases, with 8 bases between them. DNA for the CDR3: TGTGCCTGGAGTGACAGGGAACAGCCCCAGCATTTT. Amino acids: CAWSDREQPQHF.

This clone was observed a single time. The CDR3 DNA is TGTGCCTGGAGGAGACCAGCGTATAGCAATCAGCCCCAGCATTTT. It encodes CAWRRPAYSNQPQHF. The V and J genes are TRBV30 and TRBJ1-5; D gene uncertain. Between the trimmed V and J ends, which lost 3 bases and 0 bases, there was a span of 12 bases. CDR1 is GTSNPN and CDR2 is SVGIG in the germline V gene (reference sequence). The CDR3 sequence is 15 residues long.

Concerning this clone itself: Additional DNA sequences in this sample encode the identical CDR3. The V gene is TRBV19, the J gene TRBJ1-1, with a possible D match to TRBD1 (6 bases). Germline lookup yields CDR1 LNHDA and CDR2 SQIVND (reference sequence). The V gene lost 3 bases and the J gene lost 4 bases, with 9 bases spanning the gap. This CDR3 has 13 amino acids. CDR3 in DNA: TGTGCCAGTAGTATGGGAGGGGGCACTGAAGCTTTCTTT. Amino acid sequence: CASSMGGGTEAFF.

The chain couples TRBV6-5 to TRBJ1-2; tentative D call: TRBD1 (6 bases). CDR3 length: 16 residues. Per the germline V gene, CDR1 is MNHEY and CDR2 is SVGAGI. The V and J ends lost 0 bases and 4 bases respectively, with 15 bases between them. Here the CDR3 reads CASSYSAGEIIYGYTF. CDR3 coding DNA: TGTGCCAGCAGTTACTCGGCAGGGGAGATAATCTATGGCTACACCTTC.

The V gene is TRBV19, the J gene TRBJ2-1, with D tentatively TRBD2 (7 bases). Trimming left V 3 bases short and J 4 bases short, with 10 bases between. The CDR3 has 14 residues. In germline, CDR1 is LNHDA, CDR2 SQIVND (reference sequence). The CDR3 DNA follows: TGTGCCAGTAGTATCGGGGGGCGGTACAATGAGCAGTTCTTC. Protein product: CASSIGGRYNEQFF.

V and J are TRBV3-1 (or the pseudogene TRBV3-2) and TRBJ2-6; the D gene is possibly TRBD1 (5 bases). This CDR3 region has 18 residues. CDR1 is LGHDT and CDR2 is YNNKEL in the germline V gene (reference sequence). V dropped 4 bases and J dropped 0 bases, with 16 bases sitting between them. CDR3 nucleotide sequence: TGTGCCAGCAGCCTACTGGGCCAGGGCCACTCTGGGGCCAACGTCCTGACTTTC. Its translation is CASSLLGQGHSGANVLTF.

Concerning this clone: This same CDR3 is encoded by further DNA sequences in the sample. This rearrangement joins TRBV6-5 to TRBJ2-2; 7 bases line up with TRBD1. V was clipped by 6 bases and J by 1 base; unmatched bases: 2. Germline lookup yields CDR1 MNHEY and CDR2 SVGAGI. The CDR3 is made up of 14 amino acids. The CDR3 nucleotides read TGTGCCAGCAGAAGGACAGGGAACACCGGGGAGCTGTTTTTT. Translated: CASRRTGNTGELFF.

The chain links TRBV11-2 to TRBJ2-2; 14 bases are a match to TRBD2. Germline-derived CDR1 and CDR2 are SGHAT and FQNNGV. Trimming cost V 6 bases and J 5 bases; bases outside gene matches: 5. The CDR3 has 16 amino acids. DNA of the CDR3: TGTGCCAGCAGTCCGACTAGCGGGGGGGATACCGGGGAGCTGTTTTTT. This translates into CASSPTSGGDTGELFF.

The count of this clone is one. This sequence joins TRBV6-5 and TRBJ1-2, with 8 bases aligning to TRBD1. Germline V gene sequence: CDR1 MNHEY, CDR2 SVGAGI. V was pared by 4 bases and J by 4 bases, with 5 bases of the junction left unmatched. This CDR3 region has 14 residues. CDR3 in amino acids: CASSSLTGAYGYTF. The CDR3 nucleotides read TGTGCCAGCAGTTCCCTGACAGGGGCCTATGGCTACACCTTC.

As concerns this clone: In the same sample, other DNA sequences code for this CDR3. The DNA for the CDR3 is TGTGCCAGCAGCTTAGCAGGACTCTCTGGAAACACCATATATTTT. Protein: CASSLAGLSGNTIYF. This chain connects TRBV11-2 to TRBJ1-3; no firm D call. Germline V CDR1 and CDR2: SGHAT, FQNNGV. Trimming removed 1 base at V and 0 bases at J, with 7 bases between. The CDR3 length is 15 residues.

The chain combines TRBV9 with TRBJ2-5; TRBD1 aligns across 9 bases. This CDR3 spans 15 amino acids. Germline lookup yields CDR1 SGDLS and CDR2 YYNGEE. The junction had 7 bases not matched to a gene; V was cut back by 0 bases and J by 7 bases. The CDR3 region has the DNA TGTGCCAGCAGCGTAGATGACAGGGGGGGAGGGACCCAGTACTTC. Translation: CASSVDDRGGGTQYF.

The rearrangement joins TRBV29-1 to TRBJ2-7; 7 bases fit TRBD1. There are 13 residues in the CDR3. CDR1 is SQVTM and CDR2 is ANQGSEA in the germline V gene. The V gene end was trimmed by 2 bases and the J gene end by 3 bases; junction bases not matched to a gene: 4. In DNA, the CDR3 is TGCAGCGTTGAAACGGACAGGAGCTACGAGCAGTACTTC. Translated, it gives CSVETDRSYEQYF.

The chain recombines TRBV5-4 with TRBJ2-7, with TRBD1 identical over 7 bases. The CDR3 extends over 13 amino acids. Trimming at V came to 2 bases and at J to 7 bases, leaving 6 bases not matched to a gene. CDR1 and CDR2 (germline): SGHNT, YYREEE (reference sequence). The CDR3 DNA reads as TGTGCCAGCAGCTTTAAGGGGGCGCAAGAGCAGTACTTC. Its protein is CASSFKGAQEQYF. Together with reference TRBV5-4 and TRBJ2-7, the CDR3 gives the full variable domain: ETGVTQSPTHLIKTRGQQVTLRCSSQSGHNTVSWYQQALGQGPQFIFQYYREEENGRGNFPPRFSGLQFPNYSSELNVNALELDDSALYLCASSFKGAQEQYFGPGTRLTVT.

This clone was picked up one time. V usage is TRBV19 and J usage is TRBJ1-6; no definite D call. Germline CDR1 and CDR2: LNHDA and SQIVND (reference sequence). CDR3 size: 15 residues. The V and J ends lost 4 bases and 5 bases respectively, with 12 bases between them. The CDR3 reads CASSNLGRNNSPLHF. The CDR3 DNA reads TGTGCCAGTAGTAACCTAGGGAGAAATAATTCACCCCTCCACTTT.

This clone came up a few times. The V gene is TRBV30, the J gene TRBJ1-4, with D maybe TRBD1 (5 bases). V was cut by 3 bases and J by 6 bases, with 11 bases left in between. The CDR3 spans 13 residues. In germline, CDR1 is GTSNPN, CDR2 SVGIG (reference sequence). The CDR3 region has the DNA TGTGCCTGGAGAGGAGGGACCTATGAAAAACTGTTTTTT. Translation gives CAWRGGTYEKLFF.

The V call is TRBV3-1 (or the pseudogene TRBV3-2), the J call TRBJ2-1; a weak D match, TRBD2 (6 bases). The germline V gene has CDR1 LGHDT and CDR2 YNNKEL (reference sequence). The CDR3 has 18 amino acids. The V and J ends lost 5 bases and 7 bases respectively, with 27 bases between them. The CDR3 nucleotides are TGTGCCAGCAGCTCAGGACTACCCGCTGCCCGTTCATTTAATGAGCAGTTCTTC. Translated, it gives CASSSGLPAARSFNEQFF.

This rearrangement joins TRBV9 to TRBJ2-7, with D tentatively TRBD2 (5 bases). This CDR3 has 13 residues. In germline, CDR1 is SGDLS, CDR2 YYNGEE. Trimming left V 3 bases short and J 8 bases short, with 15 bases between. The CDR3 protein is CASSGGRGPQQYF. CDR3 nucleotide sequence: TGTGCCAGCAGCGGAGGCCGAGGGCCCCAGCAGTACTTC.

CDR3 loop: CASSRGQGSLWGYTF. CDR3 DNA: TGTGCCAGCAGTCGCGGACAGGGCTCGCTATGGGGCTACACCTTC. The chain uses TRBV2 and TRBJ1-2, with 8 bases aligning to TRBD1. The germline V gene encodes CDR1 SNHLY and CDR2 FYNNEI. The ends lost 5 bases at V and 8 bases at J; junction bases unmatched: 13. This CDR3 has 15 residues.

This chain connects TRBV10-3 to TRBJ1-4; possibly TRBD1 for D (6 bases). The CDR3 is made up of 14 amino acids. In germline, CDR1 is ENHRY, CDR2 SYGVKD. Trimming left V 3 bases short and J 6 bases short, with 11 bases between. Here the CDR3 DNA reads TGTGCCATCAGTGATCGATCAGGGGATGAAAAACTGTTTTTT. Protein sequence: CAISDRSGDEKLFF.